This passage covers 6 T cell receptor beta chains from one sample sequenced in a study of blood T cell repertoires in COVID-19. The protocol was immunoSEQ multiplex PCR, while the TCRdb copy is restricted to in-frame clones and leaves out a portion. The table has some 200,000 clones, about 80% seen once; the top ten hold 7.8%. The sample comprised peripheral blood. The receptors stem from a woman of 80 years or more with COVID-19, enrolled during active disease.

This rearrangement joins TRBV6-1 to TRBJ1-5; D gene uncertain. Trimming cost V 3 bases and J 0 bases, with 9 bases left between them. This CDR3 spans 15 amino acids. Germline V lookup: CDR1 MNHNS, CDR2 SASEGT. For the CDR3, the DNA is TGTGCCAGCAGTGAGTCGAGATATAGCAATCAGCCCCAGCATTTT. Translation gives CASSESRYSNQPQHF.

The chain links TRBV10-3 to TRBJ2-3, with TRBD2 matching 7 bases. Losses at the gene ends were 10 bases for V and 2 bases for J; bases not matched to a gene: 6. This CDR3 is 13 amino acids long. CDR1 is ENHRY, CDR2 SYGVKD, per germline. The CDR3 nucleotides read TGTGCCACTCGCGGGAGTGTCACAGATACGCAGTATTTT. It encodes CATRGSVTDTQYF.

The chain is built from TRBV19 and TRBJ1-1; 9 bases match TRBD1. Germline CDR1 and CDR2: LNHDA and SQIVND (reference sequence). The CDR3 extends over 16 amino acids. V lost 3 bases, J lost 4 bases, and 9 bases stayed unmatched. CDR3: CASSISPRQGGTEAFF. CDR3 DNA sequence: TGTGCCAGTAGTATTAGCCCTCGACAGGGGGGCACTGAAGCTTTCTTT.

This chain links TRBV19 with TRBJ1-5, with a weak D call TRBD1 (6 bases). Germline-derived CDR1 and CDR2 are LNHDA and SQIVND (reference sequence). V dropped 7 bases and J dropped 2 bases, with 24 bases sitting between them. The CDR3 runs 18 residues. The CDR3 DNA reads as TGTGCCAGTAAGGAGCAGGGGACGCCTGTATTCGGCAATCAGCCCCAGCATTTT. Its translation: CASKEQGTPVFGNQPQHF.

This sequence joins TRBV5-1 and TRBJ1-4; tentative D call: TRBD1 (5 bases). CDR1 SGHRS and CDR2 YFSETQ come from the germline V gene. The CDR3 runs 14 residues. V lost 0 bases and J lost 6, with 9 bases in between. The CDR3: CASSLDSGDEKLFF. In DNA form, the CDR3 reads TGCGCCAGCAGCTTGGATTCGGGGGATGAAAAACTGTTTTTT.

The CDR3 coding sequence is TGTGCCAGCTCACAGATGACGGGAACCGCAACTAATGAAAAACTGTTTTTT. This translates into CASSQMTGTATNEKLFF. The chain couples TRBV18 to TRBJ1-4; no reliable D call. Germline assignment: CDR1 KGHSH and CDR2 LQKENI. The CDR3 spans 17 residues. V was cut by 4 bases and J by 0 bases, with 15 bases left in between. The full variable domain, with the rest looked up from reference TRBV18 and TRBJ1-4, is NAGVMQNPRHLVRRRGQEARLRCSPMKGHSHVYWYRQLPEEGLKFMVYLQKENIIDESGMPKERFSAEFPKEGPSILRIQQVVRGDSAAYFCASSQMTGTATNEKLFFGSGTQLSVL.